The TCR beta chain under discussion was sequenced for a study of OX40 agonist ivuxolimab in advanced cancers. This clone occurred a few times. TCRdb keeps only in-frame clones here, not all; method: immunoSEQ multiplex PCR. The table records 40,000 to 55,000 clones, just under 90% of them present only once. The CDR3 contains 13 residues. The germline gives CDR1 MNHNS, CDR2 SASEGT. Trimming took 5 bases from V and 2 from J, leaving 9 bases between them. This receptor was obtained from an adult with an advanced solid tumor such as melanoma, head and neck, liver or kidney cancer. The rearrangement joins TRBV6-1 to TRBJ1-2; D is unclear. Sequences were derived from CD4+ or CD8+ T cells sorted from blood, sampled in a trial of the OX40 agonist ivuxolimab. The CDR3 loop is CASSQSGNYGYTF. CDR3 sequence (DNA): TGTGCCAGCAGTCAAAGCGGGAACTATGGCTACACCTTC.